This is a list of T cell receptor beta chains from one sample in a study of cytotoxic CD8 clonotypes in ibrutinib-treated CLL. Sequencing was performed with immunoSEQ multiplex PCR; in TCRdb, only in-frame clones are kept and a portion is missing. The top ten clones hold approximately 5.4% of a sample with about 84,000 clones, 86% of them seen once. The specimen comprised PBMCs, sampled before ibrutinib treatment. Receptor source: a human donor with chronic lymphocytic leukemia. Each CDR3 is given with its conserved first and last residue. A D gene is named only where the DNA matches it firmly. Not every row has a clone size; where given, it reads once, few, many or a size class.

>TRBV7-9|once|TRBJ2-5|TRBD1
CASSLAETGWQETQYF
TGTGCCAGCAGCTTAGCCGAGACAGGGTGGCAGGAGACCCAGTACTTC
>TRBV5-4|-|TRBJ1-1|-
CASSQVNTEAFF
TGTGCCAGCAGCCAAGTGAACACTGAAGCTTTCTTT
>TRBV9|-|TRBJ2-1|-
CASSVETSYNEQFF
TGTGCCAGCAGCGTAGAGACTTCCTACAATGAGCAGTTCTTC
>TRBV9|-|TRBJ1-2|-
CASSVFPIDNYGYTF
TGTGCCAGCAGCGTATTCCCCATAGATAACTATGGCTACACCTTC
>TRBV5-4|once|TRBJ1-1|TRBD1
CASSPRDRRLTNTEAFF
TGTGCCAGCAGCCCCAGGGACAGGAGACTAACAAACACTGAAGCTTTCTTT
>TRBV6-1|-|TRBJ2-1|TRBD2
CASKGLAGGPGEQFF
TGTGCCAGCAAAGGACTAGCGGGAGGGCCAGGGGAGCAGTTCTTC
>TRBV6-6|-|TRBJ2-7|TRBD2
CASSIPPSGRIDEQYF
TGTGCCAGCAGTATCCCACCGAGCGGGAGGATCGACGAGCAGTACTTC
>TRBV18|once|TRBJ2-3|-
CASSRSTDTQYF
TGTGCCAGCTCGAGGAGCACAGATACGCAGTATTTT
>TRBV9|-|TRBJ2-2|TRBD2
CASSPGRAAGELFF
TGTGCCAGCAGCCCCGGGAGGGCGGCCGGGGAGCTGTTTTTT
>TRBV4-2|-|TRBJ2-3|TRBD2
CASGLAGGTTDTQYF
TGTGCCAGCGGACTAGCGGGAGGGACCACAGATACGCAGTATTTT
>TRBV6-6|-|TRBJ2-7|TRBD2
CASRIREGRTYEQYF
TGTGCCAGCAGAATAAGGGAGGGGCGTACCTACGAGCAGTACTTC
>TRBV4-1|medium-sized|TRBJ1-1|-
CASSQGPNTEAFF
TGCGCCAGCAGCCAAGGGCCTAACACTGAAGCTTTCTTT
>TRBV28|-|TRBJ1-2|-
CASSDGRDYGYTF
TGTGCCAGCAGCGACGGACGGGACTATGGCTACACCTTC
>TRBV13|-|TRBJ2-1|-
CASSPRWEAGYNEQFF
TGTGCCAGCAGTCCCCGATGGGAGGCGGGCTACAATGAGCAGTTCTTC
>TRBV6-1|-|TRBJ1-5|TRBD1
CASRDGTGLQPQHF
TGTGCCAGCAGGGACGGGACAGGGCTTCAGCCCCAGCATTTT
>TRBV5-6|once|TRBJ2-7|TRBD1
CASSPGTGVPYEQYF
TGTGCCAGCAGCCCGGGGACAGGGGTACCCTACGAGCAGTACTTC
>TRBV15|-|TRBJ1-3|-
CATSGERQAYSGNTIYF
TGTGCCACCAGCGGGGAGAGGCAGGCATACTCTGGAAACACCATATATTTT
>TRBV7-2|-|TRBJ2-7|TRBD1
CASSPTHRGYGNEQYF
TGTGCCAGCAGCCCAACTCACAGGGGCTATGGAAACGAGCAGTACTTC
>TRBV5-1|-|TRBJ2-7|-
CASSLGVGEQYF
TGCGCCAGCAGCTTGGGAGTCGGCGAGCAGTACTTC
>TRBV6-4|few|TRBJ2-1|-
CASSDSGESDEQFF
TGTGCCAGCAGTGACAGTGGGGAGTCGGATGAGCAGTTCTTC
>TRBV5-1|-|TRBJ2-5|-
CASSLARTAEQETQYF
TGCGCCAGCAGCTTGGCCCGGACAGCTGAACAAGAGACCCAGTACTTC
>TRBV18|-|TRBJ1-5|TRBD1
CASSRTGDGSNQPQHF
TGTGCCAGCTCAAGGACAGGGGACGGCAGCAATCAGCCCCAGCATTTT
>TRBV5-4|few|TRBJ2-5|-
CASSLGPGEGETQYF
TGTGCCAGCAGCTTGGGTCCGGGAGAAGGAGAGACCCAGTACTTC
>TRBV28|-|TRBJ1-1|-
CASSVNWGVNTEAFF
TGTGCCAGCAGTGTTAATTGGGGGGTGAACACTGAAGCTTTCTTT
>TRBV5-6|-|TRBJ2-7|TRBD2
CASSLSLALEQYF
TGTGCCAGCAGCCTGTCACTAGCGCTCGAGCAGTACTTC
>TRBV6-6|-|TRBJ2-7|-
CASSYGGTASYEQYF
TGTGCCAGCAGTTATGGGGGGACAGCATCCTACGAGCAGTACTTC
>TRBV7-2|-|TRBJ2-7|-
CASSLGRTRVAYEQYF
TGTGCCAGCAGCTTAGGGAGGACTCGCGTAGCCTACGAGCAGTACTTC
>TRBV2|once|TRBJ2-5|-
CASHGVGETQYF
TGTGCCAGCCATGGGGTGGGGGAGACCCAGTACTTC
>TRBV28|-|TRBJ1-5|-
CATAGVNQPQHF
TGTGCCACCGCCGGGGTAAATCAGCCCCAGCATTTT
>TRBV19|once|TRBJ1-3|-
CASSTRQDSGNTIYF
TGTGCCAGTAGTACGAGACAGGACTCTGGAAACACCATATATTTT
>TRBV1|-|TRBJ2-3|-
CTSSQDGSGHTQYF
TGCACCAGCAGCCAAGACGGTAGCGGACATACGCAGTATTTT
>TRBV15|-|TRBJ1-1|-
CATSSRHGANTEAFF
TGTGCCACCAGCTCCCGACATGGGGCGAATACTGAAGCTTTCTTT
>TRBV4-2|once|TRBJ2-5|TRBD2
CASSQWGGEGLQETQYF
TGTGCCAGCAGCCAATGGGGGGGAGAGGGGCTGCAAGAGACCCAGTACTTC
>TRBV28|-|TRBJ2-1|-
CASSLLGGVNEQFF
TGTGCCAGCAGTTTATTAGGGGGAGTTAATGAGCAGTTCTTC
>TRBV7-9|once|TRBJ2-2|TRBD2
CANRGTSGRGNTGELFF
TGTGCCAACCGAGGGACTAGCGGGAGAGGGAATACCGGGGAGCTGTTTTTT
>TRBV6-6|-|TRBJ2-2|TRBD2
CASSYPGTSGPGELFF
TGTGCCAGCAGTTATCCCGGGACTAGCGGCCCCGGGGAGCTGTTTTTT
>TRBV2|-|TRBJ2-7|-
CASSEASRASYEQYF
TGTGCCAGCAGTGAAGCCAGCAGGGCCTCCTACGAGCAGTACTTC
>TRBV28|once|TRBJ2-3|-
CASSLSVTDTQYF
TGTGCCAGCAGTTTGTCAGTTACAGATACGCAGTATTTT
>TRBV18|few|TRBJ2-5|-
CASSPSDEETQYF
TGTGCCAGCTCACCGTCGGACGAAGAGACCCAGTACTTC
>TRBV19|few|TRBJ2-5|-
CASSPWTATGRETQYF
TGTGCCAGTAGTCCATGGACAGCCACGGGAAGAGAGACCCAGTACTTC
>TRBV16|-|TRBJ1-1|-
CASRPVRTEAFF
TGTGCCAGCAGGCCGGTAAGGACTGAAGCTTTCTTT
>TRBV11-2|-|TRBJ1-5|-
CASSPTGGSNQPQHF
TGTGCCAGCAGCCCAACAGGCGGTAGTAATCAGCCCCAGCATTTT
>TRBV5-6|few|TRBJ2-1|-
CASSLDVTRYNEQFF
TGTGCCAGCAGCTTGGACGTGACACGATACAATGAGCAGTTCTTC
>TRBV19|-|TRBJ2-1|TRBD2
CASSTQRGGRLSSYNEQFF
TGTGCCAGTAGTACGCAACGGGGGGGCAGGTTGAGCTCCTACAATGAGCAGTTCTTC
>TRBV11-3|once|TRBJ2-7|TRBD2
CASSSPGTSGSYEQYF
TGTGCCAGCAGCTCCCCCGGGACTAGCGGGAGTTACGAGCAGTACTTC
>TRBV7-2|-|TRBJ1-1|-
CASREDTMNTEAFF
TGTGCCAGCAGGGAAGACACAATGAACACTGAAGCTTTCTTT
>TRBV18|-|TRBJ1-3|TRBD1
CASSPNPTGALSGNTIYF
TGTGCCAGCTCACCCAATCCCACAGGGGCCCTCTCTGGAAACACCATATATTTT
>TRBV9|-|TRBJ2-3|TRBD2
CASGGVAGDTDTQYF
TGTGCCAGCGGCGGGGTAGCGGGCGACACAGATACGCAGTATTTT
>TRBV5-1|-|TRBJ1-2|-
CASSPLRSNYGYTF
TGCGCCAGCAGCCCCCTGAGGTCTAACTATGGCTACACCTTC
>TRBV6-5|-|TRBJ2-5|TRBD1
CASSLDRVGRETQYF
TGTGCCAGCAGCCTGGACAGGGTCGGACGAGAGACCCAGTACTTC
>TRBV18|-|TRBJ1-1|-
CASSPAGRGPVPNTEAFF
TGTGCCAGCTCACCAGCAGGTCGGGGCCCGGTACCGAACACTGAAGCTTTCTTT
>TRBV7-9|once|TRBJ2-7|TRBD2
CASLREGHYEQYF
TGTGCCAGCCTGCGGGAGGGCCACTACGAGCAGTACTTC
>TRBV6-5|-|TRBJ2-7|TRBD2
CASSYSGGTATYEQYF
TGTGCCAGCAGTTACTCGGGGGGGACGGCGACCTACGAGCAGTACTTC
>TRBV6-4|few|TRBJ1-2|-
CASSDSTTGGYTF
TGTGCCAGCAGTGACTCGACGACAGGCGGCTACACCTTC
>TRBV27|medium-sized|TRBJ2-7|-
CASSLSVSSYEQYF
TGTGCCAGCAGTTTATCGGTAAGCTCCTACGAGCAGTACTTC
>TRBV7-2|-|TRBJ1-1|-
CASSPQTGKNTEAFF
TGTGCCAGCAGCCCCCAGACTGGGAAGAACACTGAAGCTTTCTTT
>TRBV9|-|TRBJ2-2|TRBD2
CASRRVASGSTGELFF
TGTGCCAGCAGGAGAGTGGCTAGCGGGAGTACCGGGGAGCTGTTTTTT
>TRBV14|-|TRBJ2-7|TRBD1
CASSQTGTGDLEQYF
TGTGCCAGCAGCCAAACCGGGACAGGGGACCTCGAGCAGTACTTC
>TRBV18|-|TRBJ2-1|TRBD2
CASSPPELAGYNEQFF
TGTGCCAGCTCACCACCGGAACTAGCGGGGTACAATGAGCAGTTCTTC
>TRBV15|-|TRBJ2-1|TRBD2
CATSRQNLAGGYNEQFF
TGTGCCACCAGCAGACAAAATCTAGCGGGAGGTTACAATGAGCAGTTCTTC